The 10 T cell receptor beta chains below come from one sample, sequenced in a study of human T cells and chemical hapten exposure. TCRdb re-derived calls from the RACE reads in MiXCR, one entry per CDR3 protein. Of tens of thousands of distinct CDR3 sequences listed, about 10% are singletons. Time point in this sample: patch test 1, 2 weeks after DPC sensitization. As to treatment: therapeutic diphenylcyclopropenone sensitization with weekly scalp DPC. The specimen was whole blood, collected in connection with sensitization to the hapten diphenylcyclopropenone (DPC). All receptors come from a man between 35 and 55 years old with alopecia areata. Some clones in this sample may be carry-over from other donors' samples.

There are a few counts of this clonotype. The chain carries TRBV7-9 and TRBJ1-1, with D uncertain. The germline gives CDR1 SEHNR, CDR2 FQNEAQ (reference sequence). With 2 bases removed from V and 0 bases from J, the gap between germline ends came to 4 bases. The CDR3 covers 13 residues. The CDR3 coding sequence is TGTGCCAGCAGCTTACACATGAACACTGAAGCTTTCTTT. Translated: CASSLHMNTEAFF.

Only a few counts were recorded for this clonotype. The J gene is TRBJ2-7, the V gene TRBV6-6; 9 bases align to TRBD2. Unmatched junction bases numbered 6, after V lost 7 bases and J lost 5 bases. The CDR3 is made up of 13 amino acids. Germline lookup yields CDR1 MNHNY and CDR2 SVGAGI (reference sequence). The CDR3 DNA reads TGTGCCAGCATAGCGGGGGTCCCCCACGAGCAGTACTTC. This sequence encodes CASIAGVPHEQYF.

Concerning this clonotype itself: This clone may be a read error of a much larger clone one base away. The conserved phenylalanine or tryptophan is not found at the CDR3 terminus, so this likely reflects a read error. The chain recombines TRBV15 with TRBJ2-1; possible D gene TRBD2, 6 bases. The CDR3 is made up of 12 amino acids. Trimming stripped 3 bases from V and 8 bases from J, with 8 bases between. The germline CDR1 and CDR2 sequences are LNHNV and YYDKDF (reference sequence). CDR3 coding DNA: TGTGCCACCAGCAGCAGGGAGGATGAGCAGTTCTCC. Protein: CATSSREDEQFS.

This clonotype was found a few times. The chain combines TRBV5-4 with TRBJ1-1; D possibly corresponds to TRBD1 (6 bases). Germline-derived CDR1 and CDR2 are SGHNT and YYREEE (reference sequence). V was trimmed by 4 bases and J by 3 bases, leaving 13 bases between them. The length of the CDR3 is 14 residues. The CDR3 nucleotides read TGTGCCAGCAGCCGAGGGGGGGGGTACACTGAAGCTTTCTTT. Translated, it gives CASSRGGGYTEAFF.

V gene TRBV20-1 combines with J gene TRBJ1-1, with 8 positions matching TRBD1. This CDR3 has 15 residues. After removal of 6 bases from V and 0 bases from J, the junction contained 9 bases not matched to a gene. Germline CDR1 is DFQATT and CDR2 is SNEGSKA (reference sequence). The CDR3 loop reads CSARQGTVMNTEAFF. In DNA form, the CDR3 reads TGCAGTGCCCGACAGGGGACTGTTATGAACACTGAAGCTTTCTTT.

The rearrangement uses TRBV4-3 and TRBJ2-5, with D possibly matching TRBD1 (7 bases). V shed 2 bases and J shed 4 bases, with 14 bases lying between them. The CDR3 runs 15 residues. CDR1 is LGHNA, CDR2 YSLEER, per germline. DNA for the CDR3: TGCGCCAGCAGCCAAAGGGTCCAGGGGGGAGAGACCCAGTACTTC. This gives the protein CASSQRVQGGETQYF.

This chain links TRBV9 with TRBJ2-3, with D unclear. V gave up 0 bases and J gave up 0 bases, with 8 bases separating them. Germline V gene lookup returns CDR1 SGDLS and CDR2 YYNGEE. The CDR3 contains 15 residues. CDR3 nucleotide sequence: TGTGCCAGCAGCGTAGGCGAGTTTAGCACAGATACGCAGTATTTT. This codes for CASSVGEFSTDTQYF. The entire variable domain, with the rest obtained from reference TRBV9 and TRBJ2-3, is as follows: DSGVTQTPKHLITATGQRVTLRCSPRSGDLSVYWYQQSLDQGLQFLIQYYNGEERAKGNILERFSAQQFPDLHSELNLSSLELGDSALYFCASSVGEFSTDTQYFGPGTRLTVL.

The CDR3 reads CSVHRTNPDTQYF. The CDR3 DNA is TGCAGCGTCCACCGGACCAATCCAGATACGCAGTATTTT. V gene TRBV29-1 combines with J gene TRBJ2-3; D is unresolved. V lost 6 bases to trimming and J lost 4 bases, with 14 bases between them. This CDR3 region has 13 residues. Germline V gene lookup returns CDR1 SQVTM and CDR2 ANQGSEA.

This clonotype was found a few times. The V call is TRBV5-1, the J call TRBJ1-4, with unresolved D. The CDR3 spans 16 residues. V lost 4 bases, J lost 0 bases, and 13 bases lay in between. Germline CDR1 and CDR2: SGHRS and YFSETQ. This CDR3 is CASSTGTGTTNEKLFF. As DNA, the CDR3 is TGCGCCAGCAGCACCGGAACCGGGACAACTAATGAAAAACTGTTTTTT.

This clonotype was counted once. The rearrangement links TRBV28 to TRBJ2-5; unclear D gene. Per the germline V gene, CDR1 is MDHEN and CDR2 is SYDVKM. The CDR3 has 15 amino acids. The V gene lost 1 base and the J gene lost 2 bases, with 11 bases spanning the gap. The CDR3 sequence is CASSLFTAEQETQYF. CDR3 bases: TGTGCCAGCAGTTTATTCACCGCCGAGCAAGAGACCCAGTACTTC.